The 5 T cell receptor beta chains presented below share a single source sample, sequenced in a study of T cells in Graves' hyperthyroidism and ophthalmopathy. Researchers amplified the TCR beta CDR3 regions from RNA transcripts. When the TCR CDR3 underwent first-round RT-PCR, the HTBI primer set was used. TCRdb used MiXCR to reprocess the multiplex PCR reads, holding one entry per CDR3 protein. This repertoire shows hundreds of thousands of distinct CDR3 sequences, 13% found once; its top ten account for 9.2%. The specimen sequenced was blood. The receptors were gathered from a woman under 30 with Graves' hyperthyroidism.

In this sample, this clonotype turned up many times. The DNA for the CDR3 is TGTGCCAGCAGTTACGGGACAGTACCCTACGAGCAGTACTTC. Translated: CASSYGTVPYEQYF. The chain combines TRBV6-6 with TRBJ2-7, with 7 bases that match TRBD1. In germline, CDR1 is MNHNY, CDR2 SVGAGI (reference sequence). Losses at the gene ends were 2 bases for V and 2 bases for J; bases not matched to a gene: 3. The CDR3 consists of 14 residues.

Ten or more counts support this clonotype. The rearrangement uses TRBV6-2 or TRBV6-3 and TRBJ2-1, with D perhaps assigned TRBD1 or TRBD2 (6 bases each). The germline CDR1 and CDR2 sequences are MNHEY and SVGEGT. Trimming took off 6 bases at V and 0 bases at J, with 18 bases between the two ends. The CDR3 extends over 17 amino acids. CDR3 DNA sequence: TGTGCCAGCAGCCTCGGGTGGGGGGCCGGCTCCTACAATGAGCAGTTCTTC. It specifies CASSLGWGAGSYNEQFF.

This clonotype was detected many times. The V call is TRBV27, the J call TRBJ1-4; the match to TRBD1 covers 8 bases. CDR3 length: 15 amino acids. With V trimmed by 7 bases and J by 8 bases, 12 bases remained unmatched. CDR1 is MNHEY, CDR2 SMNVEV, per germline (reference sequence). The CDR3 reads CASTKGTGFGEKLFF. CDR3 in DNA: TGTGCCAGCACAAAAGGGACAGGATTCGGCGAAAAACTGTTTTTT. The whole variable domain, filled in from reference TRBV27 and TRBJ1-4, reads EAQVTQNPRYLITVTGKKLTVTCSQNMNHEYMSWYRQDPGLGLRQIYYSMNVEVTDKGDVPEGYKVSRKEKRNFPLILESPSPNQTSLYFCASTKGTGFGEKLFFGSGTQLSVL.

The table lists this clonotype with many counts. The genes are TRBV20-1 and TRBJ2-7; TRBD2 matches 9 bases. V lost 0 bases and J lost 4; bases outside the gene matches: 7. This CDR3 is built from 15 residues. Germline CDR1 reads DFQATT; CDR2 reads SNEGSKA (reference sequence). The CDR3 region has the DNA TGCAGTGCTAGAGATAGACTAGCGGTACCATACGAGCAGTACTTC. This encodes CSARDRLAVPYEQYF.

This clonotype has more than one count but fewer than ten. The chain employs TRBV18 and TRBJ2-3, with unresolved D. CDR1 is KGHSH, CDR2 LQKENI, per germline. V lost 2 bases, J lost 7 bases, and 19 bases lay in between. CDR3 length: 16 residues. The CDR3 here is CASSPALLGYVNTQYF. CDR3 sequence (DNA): TGTGCCAGCTCACCAGCGTTGCTGGGTTACGTAAATACGCAGTATTTT.